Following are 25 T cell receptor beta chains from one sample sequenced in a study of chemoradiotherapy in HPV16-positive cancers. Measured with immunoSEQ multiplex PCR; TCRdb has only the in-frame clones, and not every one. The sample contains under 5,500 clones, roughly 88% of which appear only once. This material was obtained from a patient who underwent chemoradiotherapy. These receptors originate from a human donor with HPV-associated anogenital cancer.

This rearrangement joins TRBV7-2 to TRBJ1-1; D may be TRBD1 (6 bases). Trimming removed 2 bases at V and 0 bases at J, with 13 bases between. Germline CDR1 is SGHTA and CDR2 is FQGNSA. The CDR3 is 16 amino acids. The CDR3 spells CASSLTQGPLNTEAFF. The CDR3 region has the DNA TGTGCCAGCAGCTTAACCCAGGGGCCTTTGAACACTGAAGCTTTCTTT.

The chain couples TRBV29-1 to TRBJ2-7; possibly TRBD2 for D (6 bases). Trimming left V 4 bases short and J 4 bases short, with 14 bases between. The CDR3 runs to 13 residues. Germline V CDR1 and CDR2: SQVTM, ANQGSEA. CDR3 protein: CSVARGFGYEQYF. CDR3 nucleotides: TGCAGCGTTGCCCGGGGGTTCGGGTACGAGCAGTACTTC.

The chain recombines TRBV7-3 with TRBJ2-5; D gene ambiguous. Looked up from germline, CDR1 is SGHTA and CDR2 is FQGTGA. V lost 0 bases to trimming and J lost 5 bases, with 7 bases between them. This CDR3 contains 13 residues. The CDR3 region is CASSLTFGETQYF. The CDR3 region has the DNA TGTGCCAGCAGCTTAACGTTCGGTGAGACCCAGTACTTC.

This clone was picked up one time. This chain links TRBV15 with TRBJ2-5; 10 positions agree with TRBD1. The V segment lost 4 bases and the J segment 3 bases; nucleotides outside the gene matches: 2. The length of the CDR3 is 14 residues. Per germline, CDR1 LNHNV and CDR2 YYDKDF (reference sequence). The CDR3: CATSNGQGEETQYF. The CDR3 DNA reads TGTGCCACCAGCAACGGACAGGGGGAAGAGACCCAGTACTTC.

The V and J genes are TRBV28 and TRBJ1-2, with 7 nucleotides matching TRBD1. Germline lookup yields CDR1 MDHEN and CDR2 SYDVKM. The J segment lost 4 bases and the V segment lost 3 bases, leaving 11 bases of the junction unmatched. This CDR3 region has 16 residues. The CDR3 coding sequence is TGTGCCAGCAGTTTGGGAGGGGGCTCCCCTAGCTATGGCTACACCTTC. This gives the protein CASSLGGGSPSYGYTF.

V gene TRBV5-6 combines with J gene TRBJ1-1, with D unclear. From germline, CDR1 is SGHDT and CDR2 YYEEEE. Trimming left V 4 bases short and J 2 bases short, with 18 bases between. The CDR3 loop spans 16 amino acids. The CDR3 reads CASSRRDLQINTEAFF. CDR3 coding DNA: TGTGCCAGCAGCCGGAGGGATCTTCAAATAAACACTGAAGCTTTCTTT. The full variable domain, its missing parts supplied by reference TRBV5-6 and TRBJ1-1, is DAGVTQSPTHLIKTRGQQVTLRCSPKSGHDTVSWYQQALGQGPQFIFQYYEEEERQRGNFPDRFSGHQFPNYSSELNVNALLLGDSALYLCASSRRDLQINTEAFFGQGTRLTVV.

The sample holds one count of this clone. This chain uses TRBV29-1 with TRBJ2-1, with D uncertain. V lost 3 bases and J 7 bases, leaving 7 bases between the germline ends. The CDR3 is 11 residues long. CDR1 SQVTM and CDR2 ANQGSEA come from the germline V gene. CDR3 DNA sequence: TGCAGCGTTGACTTAAAAAATGAGCAGTTCTTC. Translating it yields CSVDLKNEQFF.

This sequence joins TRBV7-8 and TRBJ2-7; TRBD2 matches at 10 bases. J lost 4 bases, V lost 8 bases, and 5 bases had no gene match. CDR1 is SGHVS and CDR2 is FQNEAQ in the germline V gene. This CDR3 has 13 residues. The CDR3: CASGLAGVYEQYF. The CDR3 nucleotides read TGTGCCAGCGGGCTAGCGGGAGTTTACGAGCAGTACTTC.

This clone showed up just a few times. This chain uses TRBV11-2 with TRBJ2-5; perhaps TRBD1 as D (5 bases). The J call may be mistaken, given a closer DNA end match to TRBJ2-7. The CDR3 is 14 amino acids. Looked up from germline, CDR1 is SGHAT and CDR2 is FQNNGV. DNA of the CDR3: TGTGCCAGCAGCTTAGTCGCAGGGTCTGGCGAGCAGTACTTC. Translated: CASSLVAGSGEQYF.

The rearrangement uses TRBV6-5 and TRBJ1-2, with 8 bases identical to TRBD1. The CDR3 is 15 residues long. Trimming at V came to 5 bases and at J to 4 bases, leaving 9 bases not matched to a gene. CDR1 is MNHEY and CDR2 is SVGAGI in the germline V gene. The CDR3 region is CASSNGGTGRYGYTF. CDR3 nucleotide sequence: TGTGCCAGCAGTAACGGAGGGACAGGCCGCTATGGCTACACCTTC.

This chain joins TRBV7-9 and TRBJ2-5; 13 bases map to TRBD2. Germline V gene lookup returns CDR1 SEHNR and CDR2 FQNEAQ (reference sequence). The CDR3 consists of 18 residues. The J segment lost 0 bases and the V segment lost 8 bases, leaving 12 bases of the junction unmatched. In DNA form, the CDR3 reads TGTGCCAGCTCTGGGGGACTAGCGGGACGATACTACCAAGAGACCCAGTACTTC. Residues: CASSGGLAGRYYQETQYF.

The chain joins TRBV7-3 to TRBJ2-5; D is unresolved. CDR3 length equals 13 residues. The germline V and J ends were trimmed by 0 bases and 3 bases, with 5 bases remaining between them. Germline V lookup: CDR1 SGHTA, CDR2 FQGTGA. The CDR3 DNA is TGTGCCAGCAGCTTAACCAGAAAAGAGACCCAGTACTTC. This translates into CASSLTRKETQYF. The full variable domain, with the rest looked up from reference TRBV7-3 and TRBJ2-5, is GAGVSQTPSNKVTEKGKYVELRCDPISGHTALYWYRQSLGQGPEFLIYFQGTGAADDSGLPNDRFFAVRPEGSVSTLKIQRTERGDSAVYLCASSLTRKETQYFGPGTRLLVL.

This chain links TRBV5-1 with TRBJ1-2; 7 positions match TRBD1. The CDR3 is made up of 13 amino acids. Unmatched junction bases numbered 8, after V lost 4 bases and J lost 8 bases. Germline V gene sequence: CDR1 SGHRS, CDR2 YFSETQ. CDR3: CASSPDRVRGYTF. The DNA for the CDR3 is TGCGCCAGCAGCCCCGACAGGGTGCGGGGCTACACCTTC.

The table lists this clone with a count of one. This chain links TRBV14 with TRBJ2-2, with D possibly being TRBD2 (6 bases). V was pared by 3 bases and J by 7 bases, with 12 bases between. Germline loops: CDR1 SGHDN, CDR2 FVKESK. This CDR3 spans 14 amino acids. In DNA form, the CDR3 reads TGTGCCAGCAGCCAGGCGGGATCTGGCGGGGAGCTGTTTTTT. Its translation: CASSQAGSGGELFF. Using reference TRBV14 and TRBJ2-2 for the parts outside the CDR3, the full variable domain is EAGVTQFPSHSVIEKGQTVTLRCDPISGHDNLYWYRRVMGKEIKFLLHFVKESKQDESGMPNNRFLAERTGGTYSTLKVQPAELEDSGVYFCASSQAGSGGELFFGEGSRLTVL.

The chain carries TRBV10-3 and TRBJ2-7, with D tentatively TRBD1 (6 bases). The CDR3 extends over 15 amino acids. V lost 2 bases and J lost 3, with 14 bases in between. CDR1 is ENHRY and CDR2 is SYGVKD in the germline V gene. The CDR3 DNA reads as TGTGCCATCAGTGAGACAACAGGGTTCTACTACGAGCAGTACTTC. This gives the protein CAISETTGFYYEQYF.

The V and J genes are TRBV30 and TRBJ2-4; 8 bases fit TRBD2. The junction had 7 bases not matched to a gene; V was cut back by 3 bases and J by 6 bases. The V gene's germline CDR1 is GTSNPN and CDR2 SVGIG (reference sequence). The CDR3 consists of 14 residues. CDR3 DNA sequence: TGTGCCTGGAGGGTAGCGGGGTCAGGAAACATTCAGTACTTC. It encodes CAWRVAGSGNIQYF.

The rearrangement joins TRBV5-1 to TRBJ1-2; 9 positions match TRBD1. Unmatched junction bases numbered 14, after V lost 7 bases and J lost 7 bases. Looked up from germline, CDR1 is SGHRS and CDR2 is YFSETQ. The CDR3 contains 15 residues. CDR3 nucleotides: TGCGCCAGCCAGCCGGATCCCGGGACAGGGTCTGGCTACACCTTC. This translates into CASQPDPGTGSGYTF.

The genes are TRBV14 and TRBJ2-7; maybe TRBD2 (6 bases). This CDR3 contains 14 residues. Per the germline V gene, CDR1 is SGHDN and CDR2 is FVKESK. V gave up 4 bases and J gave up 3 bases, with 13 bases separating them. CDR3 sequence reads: CASSPRGGNYEQYF. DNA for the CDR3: TGTGCCAGCAGCCCGAGGGGCGGGAACTACGAGCAGTACTTC.

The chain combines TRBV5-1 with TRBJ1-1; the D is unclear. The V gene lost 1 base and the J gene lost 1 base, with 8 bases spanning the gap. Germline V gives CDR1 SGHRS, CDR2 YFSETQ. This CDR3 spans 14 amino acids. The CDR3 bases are TGCGCCAGCAGCTTGAACACCGGGAACACTGAAGCTTTCTTT. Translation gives CASSLNTGNTEAFF.

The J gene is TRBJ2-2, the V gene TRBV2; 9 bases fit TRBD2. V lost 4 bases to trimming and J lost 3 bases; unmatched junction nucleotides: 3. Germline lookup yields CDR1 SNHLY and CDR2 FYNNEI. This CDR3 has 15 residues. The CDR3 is CASSVIAGDTGELFF. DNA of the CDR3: TGTGCCAGCAGTGTAATAGCGGGAGACACCGGGGAGCTGTTTTTT.

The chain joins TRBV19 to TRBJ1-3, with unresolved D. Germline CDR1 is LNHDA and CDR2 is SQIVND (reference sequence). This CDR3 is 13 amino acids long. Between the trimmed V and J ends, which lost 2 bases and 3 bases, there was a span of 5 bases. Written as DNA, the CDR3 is TGTGCCAGTAGTATACAGGTTGGAAACACCATATATTTT. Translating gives CASSIQVGNTIYF.

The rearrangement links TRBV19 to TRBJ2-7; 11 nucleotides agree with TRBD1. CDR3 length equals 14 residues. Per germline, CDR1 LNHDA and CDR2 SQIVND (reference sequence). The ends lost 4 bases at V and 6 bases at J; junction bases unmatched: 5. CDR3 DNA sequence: TGTGCCAGTAGTAAAACCGGGACAGGGGGCGAGCAGTACTTC. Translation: CASSKTGTGGEQYF.

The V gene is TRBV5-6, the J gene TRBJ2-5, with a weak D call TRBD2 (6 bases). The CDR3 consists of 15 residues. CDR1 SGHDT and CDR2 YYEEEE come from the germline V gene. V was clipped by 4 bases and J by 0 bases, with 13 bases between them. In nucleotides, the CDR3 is TGTGCCAGCAGCGGGGGGACCTCGTACCAAGAGACCCAGTACTTC. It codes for CASSGGTSYQETQYF.

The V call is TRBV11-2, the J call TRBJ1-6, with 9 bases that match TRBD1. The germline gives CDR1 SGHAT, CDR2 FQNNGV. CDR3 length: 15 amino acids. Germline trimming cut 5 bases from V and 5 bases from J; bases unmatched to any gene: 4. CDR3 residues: CASSLGTGNNSPLHF. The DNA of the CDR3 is TGTGCCAGCAGCCTTGGGACAGGGAATAATTCACCCCTCCACTTT.

CDR3 DNA: TGTGCCAGCACCACGGACACATGGCGCACTGAAGCTTTCTTT. Encoded protein: CASTTDTWRTEAFF. The chain carries TRBV7-2 and TRBJ1-1, with D possibly TRBD1 on 5 matching bases. Trimming took off 7 bases at V and 4 bases at J, with 16 bases between the two ends. The CDR3 runs to 14 residues. Per germline, CDR1 SGHTA and CDR2 FQGNSA.